This T cell receptor (beta chain) comes out of a study of blood T cell repertoires in COVID-19. About the research overall: Samples representing acute and convalescent COVID-19 were sourced from the United States, Italy and Spain.

This CDR3 spans 16 amino acids. The ends lost 0 bases at V and 1 base at J; junction bases unmatched: 2. The germline CDR1 and CDR2 sequences are SGHTA and FQGNSA. The age range of participants was about 18 to 100 years, with residence in about two dozen US areas. Self-reported history from a screening survey and questionnaire set each donor's cohort. Original processing methods: Nucleated cell counts were estimated from reference gene primer amplification. The repertoire was sequenced with immunoSEQ multiplex PCR; TCRdb's copy has only in-frame clones and lacks some. V and J calls and clone size are as listed in that table; D and trimming were resolved from the DNA. The table has hundreds of thousands of clones, over 80% seen once.

The TCR sequence derives from a woman aged 25-40 years with acute COVID-19. This sequence joins TRBV7-2 and TRBJ2-3; 9 nucleotides match TRBD2. The specimen sequenced was PBMCs or T cells enriched from blood (not recorded which). CDR3 protein: CASSLAPSGGTDTQYF. The CDR3 nucleotides read TGTGCCAGCAGCTTAGCCCCTAGCGGGGGCACAGATACGCAGTATTTT.